The clone carrying this TCR beta chain came up a few times. Its antigen is unknown. The data belong to a study of T cell repertoires in cytomegalovirus infection. In the study overall: CMV infection together with matching HLA type was indicated by public TCR beta signatures. Overall study results and limits: Cumulated frequencies of public TCR beta families served to identify carriers of CMV plus the relevant HLA. It was HLA-C-restricted CMV-specific TCR beta clonotypes that dominated the response ex vivo.

TCRdb redid the calling of the reads with MiXCR, one entry per CDR3 protein. The sample includes 740,000 or so distinct CDR3 sequences, 35% to 40% of them seen just once. CDR1 is SGHVS, CDR2 FNYEAQ, per germline. The CDR3 is made up of 16 amino acids. With V trimmed by 4 bases and J by 9 bases, 12 bases remained unmatched. The rearrangement joins TRBV7-6 to TRBJ1-6; 7 nucleotides align to TRBD1. Sequences were obtained from PBMCs. The sequence was collected from a human donor in good health (CMV status not recorded). Some clones in this sample may be carry-over from other donors' samples. The CDR3 loop is CASSSASRDSGSPLHF. The CDR3 DNA follows: TGTGCCAGCAGCTCGGCATCCCGGGACAGCGGTTCACCCCTCCACTTT.